The 26 T cell receptor beta chains reported below all come from one sample, sequenced in a study of shared clonotypes between healthy human individuals (dated by TCRdb to the early 2020s). Library preparation employed the immunoSEQ multiplex PCR assay. TCRdb carries this immuneACCESS record with in-frame sequences only. Its versions omit some clonotypes, under half of them owing to an unresolved V gene in the studies checked, with the rest unexplained. In all, the sample holds around 510,000 clones, and roughly 72% of those were seen once. 9.5% to 15% of the sample is in the top ten clones. The sequenced material came from PBMCs. All receptors derive from a woman in her 40s in good health. Some clones in this sample may be carry-over from other donors' samples.

A remark on this clone: Only one base separates this from a far larger clonotype, so it likely reflects a read error. This specimen includes other DNA sequences encoding the same CDR3. CDR3 in amino acids: CSVGFGRTEAFF. CDR3 DNA: TGCAGCGTTGGTTTTGGCCGCACTGAAGCTTTCTTT. The genes are TRBV29-1 and TRBJ1-1, with D hard to call. The CDR3 totals 12 residues. Germline V lookup: CDR1 SQVTM, CDR2 ANQGSEA. The V and J ends lost 4 bases and 4 bases respectively, with 10 bases between them. Based on the CDR3 plus reference TRBV29-1 and TRBJ1-1, the full variable domain is SAVISQKPSRDICQRGTSLTIQCQVDSQVTMMFWYRQQPGQSLTLIATANQGSEATYESGFVIDKFPISRPNLTFSTLTVSNMSPEDSSIYLCSVGFGRTEAFFGQGTRLTVV.

In this sample, this clone turned up a few times. The chain uses TRBV6-1 and TRBJ2-7; 11 bases line up with TRBD2. The V segment lost 2 bases and the J segment 5 bases; nucleotides outside the gene matches: 5. Germline CDR1 is MNHNS and CDR2 is SASEGT. The CDR3 is 15 amino acids. CDR3 in DNA: TGTGCCAGCAGTGAACAACTAGCGGGAGCTCACGAGCAGTACTTC. It translates to CASSEQLAGAHEQYF.

The chain uses TRBV30 and TRBJ2-1; 10 bases fit TRBD2. The CDR3 length is 14 residues. V was clipped by 1 base and J by 8 bases; unmatched bases: 5. Germline V CDR1 and CDR2: GTSNPN, SVGIG (reference sequence). The CDR3 reads CAWSASGTSDEQFF. CDR3 coding DNA: TGTGCCTGGAGTGCTTCCGGGACTAGCGATGAGCAGTTCTTC.

J is TRBJ1-1 and V is TRBV11-2; D uncertain. Germline V gives CDR1 SGHAT, CDR2 FQNNGV. CDR3 size: 15 residues. V shed 6 bases and J shed 0 bases, with 14 bases lying between them. As DNA, the CDR3 is TGTGCCAGCAGGGGGAGGATCTCATTGAACACTGAAGCTTTCTTT. Translated, it gives CASRGRISLNTEAFF.

The CDR3 loop is CASSLAGRNNEKLFF. The CDR3 nucleotides are TGTGCCAGCAGCTTAGCGGGCCGGAATAATGAAAAACTGTTTTTT. The chain uses TRBV7-2 and TRBJ1-4, with D unresolved. V was trimmed by 0 bases and J by 4 bases, leaving 9 bases between them. Germline V gene lookup returns CDR1 SGHTA and CDR2 FQGNSA. The CDR3 covers 15 residues.

This chain connects TRBV4-2 to TRBJ2-5; the match to TRBD1 covers 10 bases. The CDR3 consists of 17 residues. The trim removed 4 bases at V and 5 bases at J, leaving 13 bases unmatched. CDR1 LGHNA and CDR2 YNFKEQ come from the germline V gene. In DNA, the CDR3 is TGTGCCAGCAGCCTTGTCGGGACAGGGGAGGGGGCCGAGACCCAGTACTTC. It translates to CASSLVGTGEGAETQYF.

This clone was observed a few times. The chain has TRBV27 and TRBJ2-3; TRBD1 or TRBD2 may be the D gene (5 bases each). Germline CDR1 and CDR2: MNHEY and SMNVEV (reference sequence). The CDR3 consists of 13 residues. Trimming stripped 3 bases from V and 5 bases from J, with 9 bases between. In DNA form, the CDR3 reads TGTGCCAGCAGTTTTGCTGGGGGAGATACGCAGTATTTT. Its protein is CASSFAGGDTQYF.

This chain connects TRBV7-9 to TRBJ1-2, with 10 nucleotides matching TRBD1. The CDR3 contains 15 residues. Per germline, CDR1 SEHNR and CDR2 FQNEAQ (reference sequence). The V gene end was trimmed by 5 bases and the J gene end by 5 bases; junction bases not matched to a gene: 8. The CDR3 is CASSTLTGGGYGYTF. CDR3 sequence (DNA): TGTGCCAGCAGCACACTGACAGGGGGCGGGTATGGCTACACCTTC.

Of note for this clone: A read error may produce the germline difference seen at one junction end. Other DNA sequences in this sample translate to the same CDR3. The chain links TRBV29-1 to TRBJ1-2, with unresolved D. The CDR3 contains 11 residues. Germline V CDR1 and CDR2: SQVTM, ANQGSEA. The CDR3 DNA reads TGTAGCGCGGGAGACAACTATGGCTACACCTTC. Translating gives CSAGDNYGYTF.

The gene calls are TRBV6-1 and TRBJ2-2, with D hard to call. Germline assignment: CDR1 MNHNS and CDR2 SASEGT. The CDR3 length is 16 residues. V lost 3 bases to trimming and J lost 4 bases, with 15 bases between them. The CDR3, as DNA: TGTGCCAGCAGTGATTGGGAAAAGAGCTTCACCGGGGAGCTGTTTTTT. It specifies CASSDWEKSFTGELFF.

The chain has TRBV5-1 and TRBJ1-3; D not certain. CDR3 size: 15 residues. Deletions cut 5 bases from V and 0 bases from J, with 12 bases between. The germline V gene has CDR1 SGHRS and CDR2 YFSETQ. The CDR3 sequence is CASRAGATSGNTIYF. CDR3 DNA: TGCGCCAGCAGGGCAGGAGCGACCTCTGGAAACACCATATATTTT.

A few counts support this clone. J is TRBJ1-2 and V is TRBV12-1. TRBV12-1 is deemed a pseudogene. The CDR3 sequence is 15 residues long. CDR3 coding DNA: TGTGCCAGCAGCTGTAACATTGGAAAGACCTATGGCTACACCTTC. Its protein product is CASSCNIGKTYGYTF.

The J gene is TRBJ1-1, the V gene TRBV7-6; the match to TRBD1 covers 7 bases. V gave up 4 bases and J gave up 0 bases; unmatched junction bases: 2. The CDR3 is made up of 14 amino acids. Germline CDR1 SGHVS, CDR2 FNYEAQ. The CDR3: CASSSGQLNTEAFF. The CDR3 DNA follows: TGTGCCAGCAGCTCGGGACAGCTGAACACTGAAGCTTTCTTT.

The rearrangement joins TRBV4-2 to TRBJ2-5; D possibly corresponds to TRBD1 (5 bases). This CDR3 is 15 amino acids long. Per the germline V gene, CDR1 is LGHNA and CDR2 is YNFKEQ. Trimming took off 0 bases at V and 2 bases at J, with 10 bases between the two ends. The CDR3 DNA follows: TGTGCCAGCAGCCAAGATACAGGCCAGCAAGAGACCCAGTACTTC. Amino acid sequence: CASSQDTGQQETQYF.

This clone was seen once. This sequence joins TRBV4-3 and TRBJ2-7; D not resolved. Trimming stripped 4 bases from V and 7 bases from J, with 20 bases between. Germline V gene data show CDR1 as LGHNA and CDR2 as YSLEER. The CDR3 contains 15 residues. The CDR3 DNA follows: TGCGCCAGCAGCCCTCGCATTAGGGCTAGTCTGGAGCAGTACTTC. This encodes CASSPRIRASLEQYF.

DNA for the CDR3: TGCGCCAGCAGCTTAAGCGGGAGCGGGGGCATCGACGAGCAGTACTTC. It is translated as CASSLSGSGGIDEQYF. The chain uses TRBV5-1 and TRBJ2-7, with 8 bases matching TRBD2. The CDR3 spans 16 residues. The germline V gene encodes CDR1 SGHRS and CDR2 YFSETQ. The V gene end was trimmed by 2 bases and the J gene end by 5 bases; junction bases not matched to a gene: 12.

The gene calls are TRBV18 and TRBJ2-2; 11 bases are shared with TRBD2. The CDR3 sequence is 14 residues long. Germline CDR1 KGHSH, CDR2 LQKENI. Trimming cost V 6 bases and J 7 bases; bases outside gene matches: 4. In DNA form, the CDR3 reads TGTGCCAGCTCCACAACTAGCGGGAGCGGGGAGCTGTTTTTT. This gives the protein CASSTTSGSGELFF.

The chain links TRBV9 to TRBJ2-5, with 8 nucleotides matching TRBD2. The germline CDR1 and CDR2 sequences are SGDLS and YYNGEE. Losses at the gene ends were 3 bases for V and 5 bases for J; bases not matched to a gene: 3. The CDR3 covers 13 residues. The CDR3 region has the DNA TGTGCCAGCAGCGCGGGACTAGTGGAGACCCAGTACTTC. Encoded protein: CASSAGLVETQYF.

This chain connects TRBV19 to TRBJ2-7; 9 nucleotides line up with TRBD1. V lost 5 bases to trimming and J lost 1 base; unmatched junction nucleotides: 12. Germline V gene sequence: CDR1 LNHDA, CDR2 SQIVND (reference sequence). This CDR3 contains 17 residues. CDR3 nucleotide sequence: TGTGCCAGTAGTCCTCGGGCCGGGACAGGGTGGTCCTACGAGCAGTACTTC. It encodes CASSPRAGTGWSYEQYF.

The rearrangement uses TRBV9 and TRBJ2-1; TRBD2 aligns across 11 bases. The junction had 11 bases not matched to a gene; V was cut back by 5 bases and J by 7 bases. This CDR3 has 16 amino acids. Germline assignment: CDR1 SGDLS and CDR2 YYNGEE. The CDR3 nucleotides read TGTGCCAGCAGTACGATTAGCGGGAGGGTGGGGAATGAGCAGTTCTTC. Encoded protein: CASSTISGRVGNEQFF. Full variable domain (remainder filled in from reference TRBV9 and TRBJ2-1): DSGVTQTPKHLITATGQRVTLRCSPRSGDLSVYWYQQSLDQGLQFLIQYYNGEERAKGNILERFSAQQFPDLHSELNLSSLELGDSALYFCASSTISGRVGNEQFFGPGTRLTVL.

This clone was seen a single time. V usage is TRBV7-3 and J usage is TRBJ2-2, with 9 nucleotides matching TRBD2. This CDR3 is 16 amino acids long. The ends lost 5 bases at V and 0 bases at J; junction bases unmatched: 4. Looked up from germline, CDR1 is SGHTA and CDR2 is FQGTGA. The CDR3 region is CASSPGTSPNTGELFF. The CDR3 nucleotides read TGTGCCAGCAGCCCCGGGACTAGCCCGAACACCGGGGAGCTGTTTTTT.

V gene TRBV10-3 combines with J gene TRBJ2-2; no clear D gene. Trimming removed 0 bases from V and 2 bases from J, with 4 bases in between. This CDR3 has 14 amino acids. Germline CDR1 reads ENHRY; CDR2 reads SYGVKD. The CDR3 sequence is CAISESPNTGELFF. The CDR3, as DNA: TGTGCCATCAGTGAGTCGCCTAACACCGGGGAGCTGTTTTTT.

V usage is TRBV27 and J usage is TRBJ2-7; 9 nucleotides agree with TRBD1. Per germline, CDR1 MNHEY and CDR2 SMNVEV (reference sequence). The CDR3 contains 15 residues. The V segment lost 5 bases and the J segment 4 bases; nucleotides outside the gene matches: 9. Here the CDR3 DNA reads TGTGCCAGCAGTGAGTCCGGGACAGGGTGGTACGAGCAGTACTTC. Translation gives CASSESGTGWYEQYF.

This clone was counted a single time. The chain is built from TRBV19 and TRBJ2-7, with a tentative D call TRBD2 (6 bases). The length of the CDR3 is 14 residues. CDR1 LNHDA and CDR2 SQIVND come from the germline V gene (reference sequence). With 6 bases removed from V and 6 bases from J, the gap between germline ends came to 18 bases. The CDR3 sequence: CASRLSSAGREQYF. In DNA form, the CDR3 reads TGTGCCAGTAGGTTGTCTAGCGCCGGCCGCGAGCAGTACTTC.

The chain employs TRBV19 and TRBJ2-7; D perhaps matches TRBD1 (6 bases). Trimming removed 3 bases at V and 1 base at J, with 13 bases between. The germline CDR1 and CDR2 sequences are LNHDA and SQIVND (reference sequence). The CDR3 is 15 amino acids. This CDR3 is CASSMGHHLSYEQYF. The CDR3, as DNA: TGTGCCAGTAGTATGGGACACCACTTGTCCTACGAGCAGTACTTC.

The chain uses TRBV28 and TRBJ1-1, with a possible D match to TRBD1 (5 bases). CDR1 and CDR2 (germline): MDHEN, SYDVKM. The CDR3 loop spans 12 amino acids. Trimming stripped 2 bases from V and 7 bases from J, with 8 bases between. The CDR3 sequence: CASSLTQVEAFF. The CDR3 bases are TGTGCCAGCAGTTTAACACAGGTTGAAGCTTTCTTT.